What follows are 15 T cell receptor beta chains derived from one specimen sequenced in a study of blood T cell repertoires in COVID-19 (dated by TCRdb to the early 2020s). The protocol used for the library was the immunoSEQ multiplex PCR assay. TCRdb obtained this table from immuneACCESS and retained in-frame rearrangements with V and J assigned. These tables miss some clones; where compared with another copy, unresolved V genes account for less than half of the shortfall, and the remainder is unexplained. The sample records 110,000 to 150,000 clones, about 80% of which are singletons. The ten largest account for 8% of the sample. Material: peripheral blood. The receptors here all came from a human donor in a cohort sampled during active COVID-19.

This clone has more than one count but fewer than ten. The gene calls are TRBV5-1 and TRBJ2-7; no clear D. The CDR3 covers 13 residues. Trimming cost V 4 bases and J 5 bases, with 13 bases left between them. Germline CDR1 and CDR2: SGHRS and YFSETQ. CDR3 in amino acids: CASSPIKPNEQYF. CDR3 in DNA: TGCGCCAGCAGCCCTATCAAGCCTAACGAGCAGTACTTC.

This chain uses TRBV3-1 (or the pseudogene TRBV3-2) with TRBJ2-3; tentatively, D is TRBD2 (6 bases). This CDR3 has 16 amino acids. Trimming cost V 3 bases and J 2 bases, with 15 bases left between them. Germline loops: CDR1 LGHDT, CDR2 YNNKEL (reference sequence). The DNA of the CDR3 is TGTGCCAGCAGCCATTCGGGAGCAGGGAACACAGATACGCAGTATTTT. Residues: CASSHSGAGNTDTQYF.

V gene TRBV10-2 combines with J gene TRBJ2-1; tentatively, D is TRBD1 (5 bases). The CDR3 covers 12 residues. Trimming removed 4 bases at V and 9 bases at J, with 10 bases between. CDR1 is WSHSY, CDR2 SAAADI, per germline. Here the CDR3 reads CASSAGNGEQFF. The CDR3 DNA follows: TGCGCCAGCAGTGCAGGGAATGGTGAGCAGTTCTTC.

The table lists this clone with a few counts. The chain has TRBV3-1 (or the pseudogene TRBV3-2) and TRBJ2-7; 8 positions match TRBD1. Germline values: CDR1 LGHDT, CDR2 YNNKEL (reference sequence). The junction had 11 bases not matched to a gene; V was cut back by 0 bases and J by 1 base. There are 18 residues in the CDR3. The CDR3 DNA follows: TGTGCCAGCAGCCAAGAACCATTCGGGGACAGGTCTTCCTACGAGCAGTACTTC. It is translated as CASSQEPFGDRSSYEQYF.

V and J are TRBV4-1 and TRBJ1-6; D call uncertain. The CDR3 is 16 amino acids. Trimming removed 3 bases at V and 11 bases at J, with 20 bases between. CDR1 MGHRA and CDR2 YSYEKL come from the germline V gene. This CDR3 is CASSQASLGSKTPLHF. The CDR3 nucleotides are TGCGCCAGCAGCCAGGCTTCCTTGGGTAGCAAAACACCCCTCCACTTT.

The chain combines TRBV12-5 with TRBJ1-6; 7 bases are a match to TRBD1. The CDR3 length is 14 residues. V shed 8 bases and J 6 bases; nucleotides not matched to a gene: 7. From germline, CDR1 is LGHNT and CDR2 FRNRAP. CDR3 coding DNA: TGTGCTAGTTCAGGGGACAGTATTAATTCACCCCTCCACTTT. This translates into CASSGDSINSPLHF.

This chain joins TRBV25-1 and TRBJ1-4; D uncertain. Trimming took off 0 bases at V and 2 bases at J, with 7 bases between the two ends. The CDR3 consists of 15 residues. CDR1 is MGHDK and CDR2 is SYGVNS in the germline V gene. In nucleotides, the CDR3 is TGTGCCAGCAGTGAATACTGGGAGACTAATGAAAAACTGTTTTTT. Translating gives CASSEYWETNEKLFF.

This chain joins TRBV28 and TRBJ2-7; TRBD2 aligns across 11 bases. Per germline, CDR1 MDHEN and CDR2 SYDVKM. The CDR3 runs 17 residues. V lost 1 base to trimming and J lost 6 bases; unmatched junction nucleotides: 11. DNA of the CDR3: TGTGCCAGCAGTTTATATCCCTTAGCGGGGGGGCCGATCGAGCAGTACTTC. Translation gives CASSLYPLAGGPIEQYF.

The CDR3 nucleotides are TGCAGCGTTGAAGACAATGGCTACACCTTC. This gives the protein CSVEDNGYTF. The chain links TRBV29-1 to TRBJ1-2; D uncertain. Germline lookup yields CDR1 SQVTM and CDR2 ANQGSEA. The CDR3 is 10 residues long. V was clipped by 0 bases and J by 6 bases, with 2 bases between them.

The chain links TRBV9 to TRBJ1-5, with 7 bases aligning to TRBD1. CDR1 and CDR2 from the germline V gene are SGDLS and YYNGEE. The CDR3 spans 15 residues. V lost 0 bases to trimming and J lost 2 bases; unmatched junction nucleotides: 2. The CDR3 coding sequence is TGTGCCAGCAGCGTAGAGGGGACAGGCAATCAGCCCCAGCATTTT. Translating it yields CASSVEGTGNQPQHF.

The V gene is TRBV7-9, the J gene TRBJ2-6; 7 positions match TRBD1. Germline V CDR1 and CDR2: SEHNR, FQNEAQ (reference sequence). The CDR3 sequence is 17 residues long. J was trimmed by 0 bases and V by 5 bases; bases with no gene match: 7. The CDR3 reads CASSPRDSHSGANVLTF. CDR3 sequence (DNA): TGTGCCAGCAGCCCCCGGGACAGCCACTCTGGGGCCAACGTCCTGACTTTC. Based on the CDR3 plus reference TRBV7-9 and TRBJ2-6, the full variable domain is DTGVSQNPRHKITKRGQNVTFRCDPISEHNRLYWYRQTLGQGPEFLTYFQNEAQLEKSRLLSDRFSAERPKGSFSTLEIQRTEQGDSAMYLCASSPRDSHSGANVLTFGAGSRLTVL.

V is TRBV2 and J is TRBJ2-7, with TRBD1 matching over 10 bases. V gave up 4 bases and J gave up 2 bases; unmatched junction bases: 2. CDR3 size: 14 residues. In germline, CDR1 is SNHLY, CDR2 FYNNEI. The CDR3 region has the DNA TGTGCCAGCAGTGGGGACAGGGGCACCTACGAGCAGTACTTC. Translation: CASSGDRGTYEQYF.

The J gene is TRBJ1-5, the V gene TRBV7-2; 7 nucleotides agree with TRBD1. Germline CDR1 is SGHTA and CDR2 is FQGNSA. Germline trimming cut 7 bases from V and 4 bases from J; bases unmatched to any gene: 1. The length of the CDR3 is 12 residues. Here the CDR3 DNA reads TGTGCCAGCACGACAGGGAATCAGCCCCAGCATTTT. Protein sequence: CASTTGNQPQHF.

The chain uses TRBV7-2 and TRBJ1-5, with TRBD1 identical over 7 bases. V shed 6 bases and J 5 bases; nucleotides not matched to a gene: 7. The CDR3 extends over 14 amino acids. Looked up from germline, CDR1 is SGHTA and CDR2 is FQGNSA. The CDR3, as DNA: TGTGCCAGCAGTACCGGGACAGCATATCAGCCCCAGCATTTT. Translation gives CASSTGTAYQPQHF.

This rearrangement joins TRBV12-3 or TRBV12-4 to TRBJ1-3; D remains unclear. CDR3 size: 13 residues. Trimming took off 5 bases at V and 0 bases at J, with 5 bases between the two ends. The DNA of the CDR3 is TGTGCCAGCAGTCCGAGCTCTGGAAACACCATATATTTT. Its translation is CASSPSSGNTIYF.